This T cell receptor (beta chain) was captured by sequencing in a study of memory CD4+ T cells and cytomegalovirus serostatus. The sort gate was single viable CD3+CD4+CD8-CD45RO+ cells for memory CD4+ T cells. Sequencing was performed with immunoSEQ multiplex PCR; in TCRdb, only in-frame clones are kept and a portion is missing. The profile covers some 59,000 clones, with 82% appearing a single time and roughly 0.9% taken by the ten largest. The study's findings and limits: The CMV-associated TCR signature appears largely within the CD4+ memory repertoire.

V was clipped by 3 bases and J by 1 base, with 7 bases between them. The CDR3 has 13 amino acids. Per germline, CDR1 SGHRS and CDR2 YFSETQ. To note about this clone: Its antigen is unidentified.

This receptor was obtained from an adult in good health and CMV-seronegative. The specimen sequenced was memory CD4+ T cells from blood. V gene TRBV5-1 combines with J gene TRBJ1-2, with no clear D. The CDR3 is CASSSDGNYGYTF. In DNA, the CDR3 is TGCGCCAGCAGCTCGGACGGTAACTATGGCTACACCTTC.